These T cell receptor beta chains were read from a single sample in a study of cytomegalovirus exposure and HLA in healthy donors. TCRdb's copy holds only in-frame clones and misses some; the assay was immunoSEQ multiplex PCR. The sample contains 180,000 or so clones, 76% of which appear only once. Sequencing input: PBMCs. The source is a female donor in good health and CMV-seronegative. Both conserved end residues are part of each CDR3. D genes are given only for firm matches. Rows give clone size only sometimes, using once, few, many, or a class for an expanded clone.

>TRBV28|TRBJ1-2|TRBD1|few
TGTGCCAGCAGTCCGGGACAGGGTTATGGCTACACCTTC
CASSPGQGYGYTF
>TRBV7-9|TRBJ2-3|.|once
TGTGCCAGCAGCTTCGGGACATCGGCAGATACGCAGTATTTT
CASSFGTSADTQYF
>TRBV5-6|TRBJ1-5|.|.
TGTGCCAGCAGCTCGAGCGGGGAGGGCAATCAGCCCCAGCATTTT
CASSSSGEGNQPQHF
>TRBV10-3|TRBJ2-7|TRBD1|.
TGTGCCATCAGTGCAGGGACAGTCTACGAGCAGTACTTC
CAISAGTVYEQYF
>TRBV5-1|TRBJ1-2|TRBD1|few
TGCGCCAGCAGCTTAGCAGGGGGAATCCTGGAAGGCTACACCTTC
CASSLAGGILEGYTF
>TRBV10-3|TRBJ1-5|.|.
TGTGCCATCAGTGAGTCTGTGCGCCAGCCCCAGCATTTT
CAISESVRQPQHF
>TRBV28|TRBJ1-2|.|few
TGTGCCAGCAGCCCCTCCTCGGTAGGGGGTGGTGGCTACACCTTC
CASSPSSVGGGGYTF
>TRBV28|TRBJ2-7|.|.
TGTGCCAGCTCCCGGCAGAGGGTCAACGAGCAGTACTTC
CASSRQRVNEQYF
>TRBV7-4|TRBJ1-3|.|.
TGTGCCAGCAGCCCGCCGGGGAGCTCTGGAAACACCATATATTTT
CASSPPGSSGNTIYF
>TRBV28|TRBJ2-7|TRBD1|.
TGTGCCAGCAGTTCCGAATATGACAGGGAAATCATATTGGGGCAGTACTTC
CASSSEYDREIILGQYF
>TRBV4-3|TRBJ2-7|TRBD1|.
TGCGCCAGCAGCCTAGAGGGGCAGGGGGTACACGAGCAGTACTTC
CASSLEGQGVHEQYF
>TRBV7-2|TRBJ1-1|.|.
TGTGCCAGCAGCTCACAGATGAACACTGAAGCTTTCTTT
CASSSQMNTEAFF
>TRBV11-2|TRBJ1-2|.|few
TGTGCCAGCAGCTTTAGTGCACGGACGGGGGGCTACACCTTC
CASSFSARTGGYTF
>TRBV7-2|TRBJ2-2|.|once
TGTGCCAGCAGCTTAGTAGCCACCGGGGAGCTGTTTTTT
CASSLVATGELFF
>TRBV15|TRBJ2-1|TRBD2|.
TGTGCCACCAGCAGGCCCCCCGCGGGGGGCGGCAATGAGCAGTTCTTC
CATSRPPAGGGNEQFF
>TRBV28|TRBJ2-7|TRBD1|few
TGTGCCAGCAGTTTGGGGACAGGGCTCTACGAGCAGTACTTC
CASSLGTGLYEQYF
>TRBV4-2|TRBJ1-2|TRBD1|few
TGTGCCAGCAGCTCCCCCGACAGGGGCGTCAATGGCTACACCTTC
CASSSPDRGVNGYTF
>TRBV27|TRBJ2-3|TRBD2|.
TGTGCCAGCAGTTTATCGACTAGCGGGACCACAGATACGCAGTATTTT
CASSLSTSGTTDTQYF
>TRBV4-2|TRBJ2-5|.|.
TGTGCCAGCAGCCAAGCCGGGACTTTAGGGGAGACCCAGTACTTC
CASSQAGTLGETQYF
>TRBV7-2|TRBJ2-6|.|once
TGTGCCAGCAGCTTAACACAGGGAAGCTGGGCCAACGTCCTGACTTTC
CASSLTQGSWANVLTF
>TRBV7-9|TRBJ1-1|.|.
TGTGCCAGCCTGGGAGGATCGAACACTGAAGCTTTCTTT
CASLGGSNTEAFF
>TRBV7-9|TRBJ1-2|.|.
TGTTCCAGCAGCTTAGGCCTGGACAGCCGTAACTATGGCTACACCTTC
CSSSLGLDSRNYGYTF
>TRBV4-1|TRBJ2-6|TRBD1|.
TGCGCCAGCAGCCAGGGAGACAGGGGTGGGGCCAACGGCCTGACTTTC
CASSQGDRGGANGLTF
>TRBV21-1|TRBJ2-3|.|.
TGTGCCTTACTACGACCTTTAGCGGGAGCGGCAGATACGCAGTATTTT
CALLRPLAGAADTQYF
>TRBV19|TRBJ1-1|TRBD1|.
TGTGCCAGTAGTATTGCGCCGGGACAGGGTGCACCTGAAGCTTTCTTT
CASSIAPGQGAPEAFF
>TRBV5-1|TRBJ1-4|TRBD1|once
TGCGCCAGCAGCTTGTGGAGGGGGCAGGGTGAAAAACTGTTTTTT
CASSLWRGQGEKLFF
>TRBV9|TRBJ2-3|TRBD2|.
TGTGCCAGCAGCGCATCCGGGGGGGCAGTAGATACGCAGTATTTT
CASSASGGAVDTQYF
>TRBV18|TRBJ1-5|.|.
TGTGCCAGCTCACCTAGCTTGAGAGATCAGCCCCAGCATTTT
CASSPSLRDQPQHF
>TRBV6-1|TRBJ2-5|TRBD1|.
TGTGCCAGCAGTGAAGCTGCGGGACAGGTCTTTCAAGAGACCCAGTACTTC
CASSEAAGQVFQETQYF
>TRBV10-3|TRBJ2-6|.|.
TGTGCCATCAGGGGGCTGCCTACCTCTGGGGCCAACGTCCTGACTTTC
CAIRGLPTSGANVLTF
>TRBV7-2|TRBJ2-2|.|.
TGTGCCAGCAGCTTGGGCGCCTACACCGGGGAGCTGTTTTTT
CASSLGAYTGELFF
>TRBV5-1|TRBJ2-3|.|.
TGCGCCAGCAGCCCCCCGAGGGATTCAGATACGCAGTATTTT
CASSPPRDSDTQYF
>TRBV7-9|TRBJ1-1|TRBD1|.
TGTGCCAGCAGCTCCGACAGGGCGGAAGCTTTCTTT
CASSSDRAEAFF
>TRBV28|TRBJ2-5|.|once
TGTGCCAGCAGTGTTGGACAGCAAGAGACCCAGTACTTC
CASSVGQQETQYF
>TRBV25-1|TRBJ1-3|.|.
TGTGCCAGCAGTCGACGGACAGCCGAATCTGGAAACACCATATATTTT
CASSRRTAESGNTIYF
>TRBV29-1|TRBJ1-1|.|.
TGCAGCGTTAGGAGGGAAGGCACTGAAGCTTTCTTT
CSVRREGTEAFF
>TRBV7-2|TRBJ1-5|.|once
TGTGCCAGCAGCCGAGGGGGGGGCAATCAGCCCCAGCATTTT
CASSRGGGNQPQHF
>TRBV2|TRBJ2-7|TRBD2|few
TGTGCCAGCTCCTCTAGCGGCTACTCCTACGAGCAGTACTTC
CASSSSGYSYEQYF
>TRBV4-3|TRBJ2-1|TRBD2|.
TGCGCCAGCGGTGGGGGGGTTTTCTACAATGAGCAGTTCTTC
CASGGGVFYNEQFF
>TRBV13|TRBJ2-5|.|.
TGTGCCAGCAGCTTAGAAGGGGGATGGGAGACCCAGTACTTC
CASSLEGGWETQYF
>TRBV7-6|TRBJ2-3|.|once
TGTGCCAGCAGCTTAGCGGGGGGAAGGACAGATACGCAGTATTTT
CASSLAGGRTDTQYF
>TRBV14|TRBJ2-7|.|.
TGTGCCAGCAGCCAAGTTGGCAGTTCCTACGAGCAGTACTTC
CASSQVGSSYEQYF
>TRBV7-8|TRBJ2-7|.|medium-sized
TGTGCCAGCAGCCTGACAATGGGGGGAGGATTGGGGGAGCAGTACTTC
CASSLTMGGGLGEQYF
>TRBV28|TRBJ1-5|.|.
TGTGCCAGCAGTTTACGCCGGACACAGAGCAATCAGCCCCAGCATTTT
CASSLRRTQSNQPQHF
>TRBV5-6|TRBJ2-1|.|.
TGTGCCAGCAGCTTGGCCAGAGGCAATGAGCAGTTCTTC
CASSLARGNEQFF
>TRBV6-6|TRBJ2-2|TRBD1|.
TGTGCCAGCAGTTTCTCGGACAGGGGATCCGGGGAGCTGTTTTTT
CASSFSDRGSGELFF
>TRBV4-2|TRBJ2-4|TRBD2|.
TGTGCCAGCAGCCAAGACCCCTTCGGGACTAGCGGGATGGTCGAAAACAGTCAGTACTTC
CASSQDPFGTSGMVENSQYF
>TRBV7-8|TRBJ1-6|.|.
TGTGCCAGCAGCAACAGGGCACCGAGAGATTCACCCCTCCACTTT
CASSNRAPRDSPLHF